The subject of this entry is one TCR beta chain. What this receptor recognizes is not known. One base away there is no much larger clone; base qualities are not given. CD8 naive samples were CD45RO-negative cells positively selected for CCR7, giving a CD45RA+CCR7+ population that excluded TemRA cells. The donors were healthy, HIV-negative adults who had no recently reported acute infections or vaccinations. Only Caucasian adults living in Nashville, Tennessee, USA were represented among the donors. Blood was obtained by leukapheresis, after which PBMCs were separated by Ficoll-Histopaque density gradient centrifugation and cryopreserved in liquid nitrogen vapor phase. Analytical flow cytometry was used to check the purity and quantity of every magnetically sorted T cell population. From each sorted fraction, genomic DNA was isolated and quantified by UV absorbance on a Nanodrop 2000c. Germline trimming amounts to 0 bases on V and 6 bases on J, with 12 as the count of junction bases outside the gene matches. The CDR3 covers 17 residues, taking in both the cysteine and the phenylalanine. Left in the record is the CDR3 DNA by itself, 51 bases read in frame from the first base. For CDR1 and CDR2, the germline V gene lists SGHTA and FQGNSA.

This entry belongs to a study of shared clonotypes between healthy human individuals (dated by TCRdb to about 2020). Background for the entire study: A few men and a couple of women, aged 18 to 49 years, made up the cohort. The study deeply sequenced blood TCR repertoires of about 5 healthy adults to estimate repertoire size and the extent of clonotype sharing between individuals. For each donor, three plates each were used for CD4 naive and CD4 memory, two plates were used for CD8 naive, and one plate was used for CD8 memory. Per donor, leukapheresis produced somewhere between about 0.8 and 9.5 billion PBMCs. Different laboratories and diverse techniques were used to prepare libraries and sequence TCR repertoires, to increase sequencing depth and limit assay-specific biases.

Using the deep immunoSEQ assay, multiplex PCR amplified TCR CDR3 regions from genomic DNA. Extracted genomic DNA from each cell subset was distributed evenly across all wells of several immunoSEQ 96-well plates, and each plate was treated as a replicate. For sorted subsets, each replicate PCR was loaded with about 0.2 ug genomic DNA, equivalent to some 31,000 T cell genomes. The purified libraries were quantified using a Qubit 3.0 fluorometer, sized with a Bioanalyzer 2100, and then quantified again using the KAPA Library Quantification kit. Every immunoSEQ 96-well plate was sequenced on a separate single-read 150-cycle Illumina NextSeq 550 flow cell. From the authors' description of their analysis: Because the immunoSEQ output included only junctional sequences and no quality scores, the filtering could not be the same as the filtering used for full-length reads. Sequences were annotated with PyIR, a Python wrapper for IgBLAST v1.9, and V/J genes and CDR3 were assigned using IMGT germline references. Reads with weak V/J assignments (E-value above 1e-6), missing CDR3, stop codons, out-of-frame junctions, or ambiguous translated residues were removed. V3J clonotypes were defined as sequences sharing an identical inferred V gene, J gene, and CDR3 amino acid sequence. Percentage overlap between repertoires was computed as shared unique clonotypes divided by the size of the smaller repertoire. Richness of each repertoire was evaluated using RTK rarefaction, the Chao1 estimator, and Recon v2.1 estimates of unobserved clonotypes. Generation probabilities were computed with OLGA for all TCRbeta clonotypes obtained by the gDNA method from a handful of donors. TCRdb re-hosts the immuneACCESS table, in-frame sequences only. Its copies lack some clones; in the studies checked, an unresolved V gene accounts for under half of them, and the cause for the rest is not known. V and J calls and clone size are those listed in that table; D and trimming were worked out from the DNA. The sample table shows roughly 2,000,000 clones, and over 85% are seen once. The ten top clones hold 1.5% to 2% of the sample.

Summary of the overall study and its limitations: Only blood was sampled, and tissue TCR repertoires likely differ from those in blood. Larger estimated clonotype richness was generally found for naive subsets than for memory subsets. Even with the large sequencing depth, rarefaction of the sorted-subset datasets indicated that sequencing was incomplete. Pairwise subsampling indicated that sequencing depth was expected to affect the degree of clonotype sharing among donors. Compared with non-shared clonotypes, the clonotypes found in all four sorted-subset donors had higher generation probabilities. Because the study included only a small number of donors, the genetic and exposure-history diversity represented was limited. Sharing across several donors was observed for roughly 5% of naive CD4, about 3.2% of naive CD8, 2.3% of memory CD4, and roughly 0.43% of memory CD8 clonotypes.

Sequences were obtained from naive CD8+ T cells from PBMCs. The meaning of the sample's cell subset or site label: CD45RA+CCR7+. The rearrangement joined TRBV7-2 to TRBJ2-7, and TRBD1 aligns with 9 junction nucleotides. The sequence was obtained from a man aged 18 to 35 in good health. Some clones in this sample may be carry-over from other donors' samples. The CDR3 reads as follows: CASSLAGRTGVLVEQYF. The base sequence is TGTGCCAGCAGCTTAGCGGGTAGGACAGGGGTTCTGGTCGAGCAGTACTTC.